Given below is one TCR beta chain in context. Its target is unknown. The data derive from a study of lymphopenia after photon versus proton radiotherapy. General study points: Proton therapy kept repertoires fairly stable, unlike photons, which gained effector/memory cells.

Data came from immunoSEQ multiplex PCR; TCRdb stores just in-frame clones and leaves some out. This sample has 40,000 to 45,000 clones; under 85% occur once, and the top ten carry 24%. The V and J ends lost 5 bases and 9 bases, in that order; junction bases with no gene match: 8. The CDR3 consists of 14 residues. Germline CDR1 LNHNV, CDR2 YYDKDF (reference sequence). The sequence came from a woman aged 65 to 85 with pancreatic cancer. This specimen was peripheral blood, taken from a patient treated with proton-based radiotherapy. The rearrangement links TRBV15 to TRBJ1-2; 11 positions agree with TRBD1. CDR3 residues: CATSWGQGETSYTF. The CDR3 DNA is TGTGCCACCAGCTGGGGACAGGGGGAGACAAGCTACACCTTC.